The clone carrying this T cell receptor beta chain was detected a few times. Its antigen is not known. The CDR3 has 15 residues. J was trimmed by 2 bases and V by 2 bases; bases with no gene match: 6. The germline V gene encodes CDR1 DFQATT and CDR2 SNEGSKA (reference sequence). These data are taken from a study of T cells in Graves' hyperthyroidism and ophthalmopathy. Using RNA transcripts as the source, TCR beta CDR3 regions were amplified. HTBI primers were employed in a first-round RT-PCR of the TCR CDR3. One entry per CDR3 protein, called by TCRdb with MiXCR from the multiplex PCR reads. The table includes around 600,000 distinct CDR3 sequences, nearly 45% detected once. The study's findings and limits: Most thyroid clonotypes expanded above 0.001 were also detected in blood.

The source material was peripheral blood or thyroid tissue (not recorded which). The TCR sequence derives from an adult man with Graves' disease, either hyperthyroidism or ophthalmopathy (not recorded which). The chain carries TRBV20-1 and TRBJ2-5; 9 bases are a match to TRBD2. The CDR3 sequence is CSARPASGEQETQYF. The CDR3, as DNA: TGCAGTGCTAGACCGGCTAGCGGGGAACAAGAGACCCAGTACTTC.